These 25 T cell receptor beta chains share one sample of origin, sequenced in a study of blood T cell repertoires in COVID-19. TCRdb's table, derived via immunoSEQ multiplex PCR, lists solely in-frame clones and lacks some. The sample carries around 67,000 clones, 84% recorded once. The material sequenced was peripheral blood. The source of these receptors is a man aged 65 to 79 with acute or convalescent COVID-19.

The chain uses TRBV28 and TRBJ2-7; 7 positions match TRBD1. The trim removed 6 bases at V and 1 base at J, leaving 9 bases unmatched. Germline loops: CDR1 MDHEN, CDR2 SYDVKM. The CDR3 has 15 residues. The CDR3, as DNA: TGTGCCAGCAGCTACAGGGGACCCTCTTCCTACGAGCAGTACTTC. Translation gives CASSYRGPSSYEQYF.

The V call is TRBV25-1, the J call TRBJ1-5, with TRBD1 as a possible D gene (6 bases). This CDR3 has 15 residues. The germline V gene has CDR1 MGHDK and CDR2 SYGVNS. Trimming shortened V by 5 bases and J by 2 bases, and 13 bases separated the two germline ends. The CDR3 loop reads CASSSQGKGNQPQHF. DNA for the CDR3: TGTGCCAGCAGTTCACAGGGTAAGGGCAATCAGCCCCAGCATTTT.

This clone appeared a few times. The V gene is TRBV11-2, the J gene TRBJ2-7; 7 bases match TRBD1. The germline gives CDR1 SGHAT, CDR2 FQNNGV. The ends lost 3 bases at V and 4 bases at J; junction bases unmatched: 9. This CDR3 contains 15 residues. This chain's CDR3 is CASSLHRDSLYEQYF. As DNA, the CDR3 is TGTGCCAGCAGCTTGCATCGGGACAGCCTATACGAGCAGTACTTC.

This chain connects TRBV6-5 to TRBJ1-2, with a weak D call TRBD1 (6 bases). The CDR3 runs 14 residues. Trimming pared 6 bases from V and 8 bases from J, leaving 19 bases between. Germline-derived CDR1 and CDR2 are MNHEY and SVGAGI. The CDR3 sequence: CASSTLTGFDGYTF. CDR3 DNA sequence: TGTGCCAGCAGCACCCTTACAGGGTTTGACGGCTACACCTTC.

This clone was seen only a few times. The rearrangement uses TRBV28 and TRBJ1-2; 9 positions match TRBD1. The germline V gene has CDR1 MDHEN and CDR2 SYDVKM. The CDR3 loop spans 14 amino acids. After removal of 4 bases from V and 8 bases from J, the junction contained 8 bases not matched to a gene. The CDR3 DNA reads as TGTGCCAGCAGTTCCCAGGGACAGGGAGGAGGCTACACCTTC. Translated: CASSSQGQGGGYTF.

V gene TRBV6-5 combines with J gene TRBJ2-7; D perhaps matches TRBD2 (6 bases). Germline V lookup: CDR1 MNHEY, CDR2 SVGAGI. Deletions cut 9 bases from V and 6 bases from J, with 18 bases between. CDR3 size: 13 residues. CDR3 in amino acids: CASSPGAGLEQYF. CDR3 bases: TGTGCCAGTTCCCCCGGGGCGGGACTCGAGCAGTACTTC.

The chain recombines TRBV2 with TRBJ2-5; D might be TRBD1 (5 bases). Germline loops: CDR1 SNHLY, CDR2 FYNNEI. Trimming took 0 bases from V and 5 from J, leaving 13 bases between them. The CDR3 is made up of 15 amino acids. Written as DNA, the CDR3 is TGTGCCAGCAGTGAAGCGGGTCAGGGTCGGGAGACCCAGTACTTC. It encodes CASSEAGQGRETQYF.

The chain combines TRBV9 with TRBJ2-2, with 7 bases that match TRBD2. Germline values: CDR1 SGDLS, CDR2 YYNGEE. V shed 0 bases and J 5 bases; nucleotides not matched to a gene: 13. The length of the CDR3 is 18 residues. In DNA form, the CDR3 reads TGTGCCAGCAGCGTAGTCCCTTTTGGGGCGGGAGCTACCGGGGAGCTGTTTTTT. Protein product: CASSVVPFGAGATGELFF. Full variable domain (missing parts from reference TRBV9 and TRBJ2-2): DSGVTQTPKHLITATGQRVTLRCSPRSGDLSVYWYQQSLDQGLQFLIQYYNGEERAKGNILERFSAQQFPDLHSELNLSSLELGDSALYFCASSVVPFGAGATGELFFGEGSRLTVL.

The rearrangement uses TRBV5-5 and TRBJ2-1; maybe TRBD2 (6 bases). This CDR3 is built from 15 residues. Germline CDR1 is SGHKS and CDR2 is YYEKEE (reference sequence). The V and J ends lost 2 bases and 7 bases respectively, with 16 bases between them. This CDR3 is CASSLAGPSRNEQFF. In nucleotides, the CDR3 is TGTGCCAGCAGCTTAGCGGGCCCCTCCCGGAATGAGCAGTTCTTC.

CDR3 DNA: TGTGCCAGCAGCGCCAACAGGGGGCGTCGGTCACCCCTCCACTTT. Translation: CASSANRGRRSPLHF. V usage is TRBV7-6 and J usage is TRBJ1-6; the match to TRBD1 covers 9 bases. V trimming: 5 bases; J trimming: 10 bases; junction bases outside the gene matches: 9. The CDR3 extends over 15 amino acids. Germline V gives CDR1 SGHVS, CDR2 FNYEAQ.

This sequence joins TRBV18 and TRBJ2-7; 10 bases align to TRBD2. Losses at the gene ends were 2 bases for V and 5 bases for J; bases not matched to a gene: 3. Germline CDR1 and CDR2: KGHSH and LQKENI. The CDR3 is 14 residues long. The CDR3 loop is CASSPTSGDHEQYF. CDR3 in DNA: TGTGCCAGCTCACCAACTAGCGGGGACCACGAGCAGTACTTC. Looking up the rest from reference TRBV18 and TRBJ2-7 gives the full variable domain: NAGVMQNPRHLVRRRGQEARLRCSPMKGHSHVYWYRQLPEEGLKFMVYLQKENIIDESGMPKERFSAEFPKEGPSILRIQQVVRGDSAAYFCASSPTSGDHEQYFGPGTRLTVT.

CDR3 coding DNA: TGTGCCAGCAGCCCCTTCCTCACAGGTTCCTACGAGCAGTACTTC. Protein: CASSPFLTGSYEQYF. V usage is TRBV3-1 (or the pseudogene TRBV3-2) and J usage is TRBJ2-7; possible D gene TRBD1, 5 bases. V was shortened by 4 bases and J by 1 base, with 14 bases between the two germline ends. The germline V gene has CDR1 LGHDT and CDR2 YNNKEL (reference sequence). This CDR3 region has 15 residues.

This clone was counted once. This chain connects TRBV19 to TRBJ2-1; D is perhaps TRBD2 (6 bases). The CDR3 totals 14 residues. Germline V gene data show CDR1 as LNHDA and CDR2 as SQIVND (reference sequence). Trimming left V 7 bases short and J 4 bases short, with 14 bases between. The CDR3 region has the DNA TGTGCCAGTATCCCCACCGGGAGTTACAATGAGCAGTTCTTC. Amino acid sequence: CASIPTGSYNEQFF.

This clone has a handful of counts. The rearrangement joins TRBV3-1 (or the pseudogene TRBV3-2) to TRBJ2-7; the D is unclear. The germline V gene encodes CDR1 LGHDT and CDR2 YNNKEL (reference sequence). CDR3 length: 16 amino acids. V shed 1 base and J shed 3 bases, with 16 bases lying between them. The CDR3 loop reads CASSQARWSLFYEQYF. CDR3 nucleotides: TGTGCCAGCAGCCAAGCTCGGTGGAGCTTATTCTACGAGCAGTACTTC.

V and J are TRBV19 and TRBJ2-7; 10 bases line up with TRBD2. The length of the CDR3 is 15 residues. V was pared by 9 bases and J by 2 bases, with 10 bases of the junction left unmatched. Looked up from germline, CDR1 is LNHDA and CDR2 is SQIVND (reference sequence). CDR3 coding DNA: TGTGCCAGCCGGGACAGCGGACTAGCGGCCTACGAGCAGTACTTC. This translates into CASRDSGLAAYEQYF.

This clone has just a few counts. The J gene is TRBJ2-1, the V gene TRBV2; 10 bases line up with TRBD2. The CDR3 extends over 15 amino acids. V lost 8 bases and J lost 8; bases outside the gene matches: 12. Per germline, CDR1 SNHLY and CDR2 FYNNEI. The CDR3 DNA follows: TGTGCCAGCCAACTCTTAGCGGGACTAGCGTATGAGCAGTTCTTC. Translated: CASQLLAGLAYEQFF. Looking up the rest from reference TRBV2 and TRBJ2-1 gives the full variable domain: EPEVTQTPSHQVTQMGQEVILRCVPISNHLYFYWYRQILGQKVEFLVSFYNNEISEKSEIFDDQFSVERPDGSNFTLKIRSTKLEDSAMYFCASQLLAGLAYEQFFGPGTRLTVL.

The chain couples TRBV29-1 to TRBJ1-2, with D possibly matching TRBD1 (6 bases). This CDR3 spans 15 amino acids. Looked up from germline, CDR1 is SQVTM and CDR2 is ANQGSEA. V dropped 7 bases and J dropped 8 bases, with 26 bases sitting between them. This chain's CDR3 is CSAAVGGGGLGGYTF. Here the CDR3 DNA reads TGCAGCGCCGCGGTCGGTGGGGGCGGGTTGGGAGGCTACACCTTC.

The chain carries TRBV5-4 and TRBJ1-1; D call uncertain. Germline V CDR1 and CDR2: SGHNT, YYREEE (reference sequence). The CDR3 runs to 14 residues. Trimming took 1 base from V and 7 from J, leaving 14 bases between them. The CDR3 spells CASSLSAGLNEAFF. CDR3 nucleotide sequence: TGTGCCAGCAGCTTGTCGGCAGGCCTCAATGAAGCTTTCTTT.

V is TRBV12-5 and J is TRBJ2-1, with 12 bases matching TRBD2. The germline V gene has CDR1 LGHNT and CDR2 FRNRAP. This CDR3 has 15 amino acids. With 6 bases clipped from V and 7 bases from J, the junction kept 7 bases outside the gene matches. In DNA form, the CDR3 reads TGTGCTAGTGGCCTACTAGCGGGGGGCCGTAATGAGCAGTTCTTC. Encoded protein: CASGLLAGGRNEQFF.

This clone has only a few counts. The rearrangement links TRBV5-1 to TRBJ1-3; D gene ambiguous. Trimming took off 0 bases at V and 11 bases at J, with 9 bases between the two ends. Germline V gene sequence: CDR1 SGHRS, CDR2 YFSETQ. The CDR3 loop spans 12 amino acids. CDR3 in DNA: TGCGCCAGCAGCTTGGACTCTACGGCCATATATTTT. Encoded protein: CASSLDSTAIYF.

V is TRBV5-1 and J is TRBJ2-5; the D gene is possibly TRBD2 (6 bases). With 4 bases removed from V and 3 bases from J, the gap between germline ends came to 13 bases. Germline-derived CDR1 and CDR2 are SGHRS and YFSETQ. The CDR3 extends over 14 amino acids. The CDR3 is CASSLGTAKETQYF. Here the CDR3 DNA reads TGCGCCAGCAGCCTCGGGACTGCCAAAGAGACCCAGTACTTC.

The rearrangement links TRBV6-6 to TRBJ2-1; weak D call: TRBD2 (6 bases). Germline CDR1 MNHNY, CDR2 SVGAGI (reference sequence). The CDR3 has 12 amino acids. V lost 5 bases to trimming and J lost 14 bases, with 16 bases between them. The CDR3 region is CASSGGWGGKFF. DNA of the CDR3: TGTGCCAGCAGTGGCGGCTGGGGAGGAAAGTTCTTC.

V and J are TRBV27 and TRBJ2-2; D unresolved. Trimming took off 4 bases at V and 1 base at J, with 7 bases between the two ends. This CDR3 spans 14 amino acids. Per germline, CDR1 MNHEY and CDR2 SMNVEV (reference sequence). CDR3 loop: CASSSLGNTGELFF. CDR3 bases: TGTGCCAGCAGTTCTCTCGGGAACACCGGGGAGCTGTTTTTT.

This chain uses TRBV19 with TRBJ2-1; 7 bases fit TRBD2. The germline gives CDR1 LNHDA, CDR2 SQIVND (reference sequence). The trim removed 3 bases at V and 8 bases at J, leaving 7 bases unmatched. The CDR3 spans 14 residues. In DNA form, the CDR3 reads TGTGCCAGTAGTATCGGGGGAGGGTGGGATGAGCAGTTCTTC. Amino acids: CASSIGGGWDEQFF.

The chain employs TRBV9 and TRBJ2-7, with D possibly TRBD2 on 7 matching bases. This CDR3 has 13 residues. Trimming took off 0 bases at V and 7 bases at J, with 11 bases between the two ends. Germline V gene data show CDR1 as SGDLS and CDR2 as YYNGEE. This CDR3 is CASSVGGGLEQYF. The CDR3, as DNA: TGTGCCAGCAGCGTAGGGGGGGGCCTGGAGCAGTACTTC.